The sample holds one count of the clone carrying this T cell receptor (beta chain). V trimming: 6 bases; J trimming: 4 bases; junction bases outside the gene matches: 8. Looked up from germline, CDR1 is MNHNS and CDR2 is SASEGT. The CDR3 runs 15 residues. TCRdb reprocessed the RT-PCR reads via MiXCR and lists one record per CDR3 protein. The table records around 700,000 distinct CDR3 sequences, around 14% of them present only once. This clonotype originated in a female donor in good health, serving as a healthy control. The gene calls are TRBV6-1 and TRBJ2-1; 8 bases line up with TRBD1. The sample comprised memory CD4+ T cells from blood. CDR3 in amino acids: CASRADRASYNEQFF. CDR3 sequence (DNA): TGTGCCAGCAGAGCGGACAGGGCGAGTTACAATGAGCAGTTCTTC.